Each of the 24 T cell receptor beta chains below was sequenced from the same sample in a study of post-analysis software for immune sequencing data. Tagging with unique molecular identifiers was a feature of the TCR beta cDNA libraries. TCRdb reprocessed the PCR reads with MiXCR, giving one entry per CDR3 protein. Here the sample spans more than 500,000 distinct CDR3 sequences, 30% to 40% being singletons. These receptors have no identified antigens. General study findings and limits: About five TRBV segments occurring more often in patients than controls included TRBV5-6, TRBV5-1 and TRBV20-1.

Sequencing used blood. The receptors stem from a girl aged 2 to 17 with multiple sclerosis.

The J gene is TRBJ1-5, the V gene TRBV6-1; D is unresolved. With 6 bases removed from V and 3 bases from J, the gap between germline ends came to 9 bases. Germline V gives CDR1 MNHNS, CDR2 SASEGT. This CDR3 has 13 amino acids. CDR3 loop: CASRGYPNQPQHF. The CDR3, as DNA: TGTGCCAGCAGGGGGTACCCCAATCAGCCCCAGCATTTT.

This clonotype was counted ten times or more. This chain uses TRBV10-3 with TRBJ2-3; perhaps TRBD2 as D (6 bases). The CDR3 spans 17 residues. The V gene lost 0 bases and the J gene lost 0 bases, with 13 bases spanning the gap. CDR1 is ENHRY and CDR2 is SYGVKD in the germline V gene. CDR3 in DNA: TGTGCCATCAGTGAGTCGGGAACCGGGACTAGCACAGATACGCAGTATTTT. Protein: CAISESGTGTSTDTQYF.

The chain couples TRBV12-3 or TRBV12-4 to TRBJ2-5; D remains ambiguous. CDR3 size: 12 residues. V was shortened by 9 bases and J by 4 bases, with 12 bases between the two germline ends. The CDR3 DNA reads TGTGCCAGTTTAGACGGGTTAGAGACCCAGTACTTC. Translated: CASLDGLETQYF.

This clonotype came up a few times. This CDR3 reads CASSLGTGRAYEQYF. The CDR3 nucleotides are TGTGCCAGCAGCTTAGGGACAGGCCGCGCCTACGAGCAGTACTTC. The chain employs TRBV7-9 and TRBJ2-7, with 7 positions matching TRBD1. The CDR3 sequence is 15 residues long. Germline lookup yields CDR1 SEHNR and CDR2 FQNEAQ (reference sequence). Unmatched junction bases numbered 5, after V lost 1 base and J lost 2 bases.

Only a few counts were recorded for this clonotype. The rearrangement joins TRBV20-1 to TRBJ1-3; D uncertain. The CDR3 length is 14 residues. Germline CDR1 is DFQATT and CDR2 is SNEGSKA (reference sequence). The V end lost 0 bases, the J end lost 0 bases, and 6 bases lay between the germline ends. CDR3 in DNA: TGCAGTGCTAGAGACAGGCGCTCTGGAAACACCATATATTTT. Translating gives CSARDRRSGNTIYF.

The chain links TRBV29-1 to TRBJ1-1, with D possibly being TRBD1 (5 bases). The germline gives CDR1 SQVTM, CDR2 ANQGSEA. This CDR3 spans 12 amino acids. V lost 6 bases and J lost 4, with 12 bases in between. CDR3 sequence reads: CSVKEGVTEAFF. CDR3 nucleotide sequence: TGCAGCGTAAAGGAAGGGGTCACTGAAGCTTTCTTT.

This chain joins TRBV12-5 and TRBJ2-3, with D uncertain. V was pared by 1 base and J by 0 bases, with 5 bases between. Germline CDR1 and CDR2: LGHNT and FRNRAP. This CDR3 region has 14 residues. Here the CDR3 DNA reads TGTGCTAGTGGTTTGGAGCCAAGCACAGATACGCAGTATTTT. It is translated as CASGLEPSTDTQYF. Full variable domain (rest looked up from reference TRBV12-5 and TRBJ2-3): DARVTQTPRHKVTEMGQEVTMRCQPILGHNTVFWYRQTMMQGLELLAYFRNRAPLDDSGMPKDRFSAEMPDATLATLKIQPSEPRDSAVYFCASGLEPSTDTQYFGPGTRLTVL.

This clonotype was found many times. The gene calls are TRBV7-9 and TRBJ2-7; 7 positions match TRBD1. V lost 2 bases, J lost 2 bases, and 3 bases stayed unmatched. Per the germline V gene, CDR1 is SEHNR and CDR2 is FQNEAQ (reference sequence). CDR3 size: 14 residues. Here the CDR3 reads CASSLRQGTYEQYF. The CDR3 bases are TGTGCCAGCAGCTTACGACAGGGAACCTACGAGCAGTACTTC.

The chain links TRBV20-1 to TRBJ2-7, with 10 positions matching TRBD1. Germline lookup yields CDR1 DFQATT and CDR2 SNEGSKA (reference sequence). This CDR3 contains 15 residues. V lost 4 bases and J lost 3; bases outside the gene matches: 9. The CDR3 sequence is CSATQGQGDNYEQYF. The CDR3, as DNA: TGCAGTGCTACACAAGGACAGGGGGATAACTACGAGCAGTACTTC.

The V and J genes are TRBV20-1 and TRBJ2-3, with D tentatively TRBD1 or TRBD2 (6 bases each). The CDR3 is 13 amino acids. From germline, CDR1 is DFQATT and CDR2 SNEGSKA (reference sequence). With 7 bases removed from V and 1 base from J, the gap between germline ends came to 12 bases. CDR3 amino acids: CSVRRGGTDTQYF. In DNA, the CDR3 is TGCAGTGTGAGGAGGGGGGGCACAGATACGCAGTATTTT.

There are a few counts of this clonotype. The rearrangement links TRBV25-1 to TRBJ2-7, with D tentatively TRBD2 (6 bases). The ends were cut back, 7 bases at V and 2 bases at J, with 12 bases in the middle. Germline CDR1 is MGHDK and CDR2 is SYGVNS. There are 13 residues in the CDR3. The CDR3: CASMAGLTYEQYF. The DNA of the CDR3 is TGTGCCAGCATGGCGGGGCTTACCTACGAGCAGTACTTC.

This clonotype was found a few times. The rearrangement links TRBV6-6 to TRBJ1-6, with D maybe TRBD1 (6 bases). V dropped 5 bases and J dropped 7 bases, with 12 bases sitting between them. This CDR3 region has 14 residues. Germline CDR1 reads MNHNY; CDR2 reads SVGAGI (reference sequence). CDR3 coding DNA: TGTGCCAGCAGTAGGACAGCGACCAATTCACCCCTCCACTTT. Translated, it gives CASSRTATNSPLHF.

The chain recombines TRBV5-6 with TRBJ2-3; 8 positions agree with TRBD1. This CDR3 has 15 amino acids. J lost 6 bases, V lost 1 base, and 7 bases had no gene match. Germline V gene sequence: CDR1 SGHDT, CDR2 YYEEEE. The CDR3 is CASSLMDRAGDTQYF. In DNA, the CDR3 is TGTGCCAGCAGCTTGATGGACAGGGCTGGGGATACGCAGTATTTT.

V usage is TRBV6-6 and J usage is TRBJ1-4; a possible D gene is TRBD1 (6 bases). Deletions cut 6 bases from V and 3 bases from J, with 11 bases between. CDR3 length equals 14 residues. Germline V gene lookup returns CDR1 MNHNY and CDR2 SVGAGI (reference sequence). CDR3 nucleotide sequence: TGTGCCAGCAGCGGGGGCGCGGCTAATGAAAAACTGTTTTTT. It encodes CASSGGAANEKLFF.

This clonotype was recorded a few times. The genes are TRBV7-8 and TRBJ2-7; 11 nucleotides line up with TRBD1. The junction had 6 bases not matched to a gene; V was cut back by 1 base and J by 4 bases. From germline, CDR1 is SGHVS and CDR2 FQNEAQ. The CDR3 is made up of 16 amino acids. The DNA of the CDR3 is TGTGCCAGCAGCTTAGACAGGACAGGGGGCTGGTACGAGCAGTACTTC. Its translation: CASSLDRTGGWYEQYF.

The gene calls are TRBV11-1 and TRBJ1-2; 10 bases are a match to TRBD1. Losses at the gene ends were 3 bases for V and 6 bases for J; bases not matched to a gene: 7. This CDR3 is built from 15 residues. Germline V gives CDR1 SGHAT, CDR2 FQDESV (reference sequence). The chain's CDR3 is CASSFDRGRGHGYTF. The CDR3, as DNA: TGTGCCAGCAGCTTCGACAGGGGGCGGGGACATGGCTACACCTTC.

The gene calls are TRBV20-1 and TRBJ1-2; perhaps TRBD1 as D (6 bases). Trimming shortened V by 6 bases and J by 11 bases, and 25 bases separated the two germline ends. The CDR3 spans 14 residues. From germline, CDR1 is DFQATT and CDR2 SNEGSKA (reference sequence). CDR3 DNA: TGCAGTGCCGCTCCGAGGGACGGGGGCCTTGGATACACCTTC. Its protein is CSAAPRDGGLGYTF.

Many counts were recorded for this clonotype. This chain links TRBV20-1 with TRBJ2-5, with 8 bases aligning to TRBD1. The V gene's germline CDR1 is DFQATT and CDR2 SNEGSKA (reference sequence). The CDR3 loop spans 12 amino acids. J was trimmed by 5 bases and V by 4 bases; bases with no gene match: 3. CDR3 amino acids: CSATDRGETQYF. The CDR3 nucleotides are TGCAGTGCTACTGACAGGGGTGAGACCCAGTACTTC.

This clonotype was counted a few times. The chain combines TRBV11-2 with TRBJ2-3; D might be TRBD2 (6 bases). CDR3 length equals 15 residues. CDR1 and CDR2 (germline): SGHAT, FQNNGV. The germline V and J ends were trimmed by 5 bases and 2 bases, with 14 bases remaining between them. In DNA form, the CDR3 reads TGTGCCAGCAGCACGCGGCGGGGCAACACAGATACGCAGTATTTT. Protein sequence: CASSTRRGNTDTQYF.

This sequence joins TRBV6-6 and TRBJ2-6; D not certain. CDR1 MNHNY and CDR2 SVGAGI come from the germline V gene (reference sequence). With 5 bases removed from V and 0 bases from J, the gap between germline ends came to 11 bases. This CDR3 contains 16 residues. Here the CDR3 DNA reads TGTGCCAGCAGTCTCCGCATTAGCTCTGGGGCCAACGTCCTGACTTTC. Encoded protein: CASSLRISSGANVLTF.

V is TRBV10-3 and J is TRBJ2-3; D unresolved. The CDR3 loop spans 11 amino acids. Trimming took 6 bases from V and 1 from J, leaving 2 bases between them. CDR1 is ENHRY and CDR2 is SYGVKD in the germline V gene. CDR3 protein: CAISRTDTQYF. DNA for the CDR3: TGTGCCATCAGCCGCACAGATACGCAGTATTTT.

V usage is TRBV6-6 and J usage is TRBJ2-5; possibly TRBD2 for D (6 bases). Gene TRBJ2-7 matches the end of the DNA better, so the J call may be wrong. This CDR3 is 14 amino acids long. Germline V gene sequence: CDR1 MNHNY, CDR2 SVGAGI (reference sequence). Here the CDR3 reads CASSYSEGSYEQYF. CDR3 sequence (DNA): TGTGCCAGCAGTTACTCGGAGGGATCCTACGAGCAGTACTTC.

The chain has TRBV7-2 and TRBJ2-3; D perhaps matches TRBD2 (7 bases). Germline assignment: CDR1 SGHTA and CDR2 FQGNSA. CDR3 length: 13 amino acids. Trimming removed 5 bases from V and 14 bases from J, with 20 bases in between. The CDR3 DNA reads TGTGCCAGCAGCCTAGGGGGGGGAGTCGGCACGTATTTT. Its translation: CASSLGGGVGTYF.

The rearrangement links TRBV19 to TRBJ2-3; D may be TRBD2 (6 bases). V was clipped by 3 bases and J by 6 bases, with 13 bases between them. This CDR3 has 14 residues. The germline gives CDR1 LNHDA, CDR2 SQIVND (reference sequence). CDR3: CASSISEGRDTQYF. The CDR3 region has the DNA TGTGCCAGTAGTATTTCGGAGGGAAGGGATACGCAGTATTTT.